One and the same sample provided the 15 T cell receptor beta chains below, sequenced in a study of shared clonotypes between healthy human individuals. Profiled with immunoSEQ multiplex PCR; TCRdb holds only in-frame clones, not every one. The sample carries roughly 500,000 clones, 79% recorded once. The sequenced sample was PBMCs. Receptors originate from a woman in her forties in good health. Some clones in this sample may be carry-over from other donors' samples.

This chain connects TRBV5-1 to TRBJ1-1, with D hard to call. Germline-derived CDR1 and CDR2 are SGHRS and YFSETQ. The CDR3 covers 13 residues. The V end was cut by 0 bases, the J end by 5 bases, with 8 bases between. The CDR3 here is CASSLAGRTEAFF. DNA for the CDR3: TGCGCCAGCAGCTTGGCCGGGCGGACTGAAGCTTTCTTT.

The chain has TRBV6-4 and TRBJ2-7; 9 bases agree with TRBD2. CDR1 MRHNA and CDR2 SNTAGT come from the germline V gene. Trimming at V came to 6 bases and at J to 4 bases, leaving 7 bases not matched to a gene. The CDR3 has 14 residues. CDR3 sequence: CASRAPSGTYEQYF. Here the CDR3 DNA reads TGTGCCAGCAGGGCCCCTAGCGGGACTTACGAGCAGTACTTC.

The rearrangement links TRBV28 to TRBJ2-7, with 9 bases matching TRBD2. Germline assignment: CDR1 MDHEN and CDR2 SYDVKM. V shed 3 bases and J 5 bases; nucleotides not matched to a gene: 5. This CDR3 contains 14 residues. The CDR3 protein is CASSFPSGINEQYF. The CDR3 region has the DNA TGTGCCAGCAGTTTCCCTAGCGGGATCAACGAGCAGTACTTC.

The rearrangement uses TRBV9 and TRBJ1-1; D not certain. Germline V lookup: CDR1 SGDLS, CDR2 YYNGEE. CDR3 size: 14 residues. V was pared by 3 bases and J by 0 bases, with 9 bases between. CDR3 coding DNA: TGTGCCAGCAGCGAGGGCGGCTTGAACACTGAAGCTTTCTTT. Its translation is CASSEGGLNTEAFF.

This chain joins TRBV6-6 and TRBJ2-7, with D unclear. This CDR3 has 12 amino acids. Trimming left V 3 bases short and J 6 bases short, with 9 bases between. Germline V gives CDR1 MNHNY, CDR2 SVGAGI (reference sequence). CDR3 sequence reads: CASSYEEFEQYF. The CDR3 nucleotides are TGTGCCAGCAGTTATGAGGAGTTCGAGCAGTACTTC.

The chain couples TRBV6-6 to TRBJ2-7; 8 nucleotides line up with TRBD1. In germline, CDR1 is MNHNY, CDR2 SVGAGI (reference sequence). V dropped 10 bases and J dropped 2; count of bases not matched to a gene: 7. CDR3 length equals 13 residues. This chain's CDR3 is CATSRDRTYEQYF. As DNA, the CDR3 is TGTGCCACCTCCCGGGACAGGACCTACGAGCAGTACTTC.

This clone was observed a few times. This chain links TRBV10-3 with TRBJ2-7, with D hard to call. Trimming stripped 2 bases from V and 3 bases from J, with 5 bases between. Germline CDR1 is ENHRY and CDR2 is SYGVKD. The CDR3 is 12 residues long. For the CDR3, the DNA is TGTGCCATCAGTGAGATTGGCTACGAGCAGTACTTC. It translates to CAISEIGYEQYF.

The CDR3 loop reads CASSRGGSSYNEQFF. The CDR3 bases are TGTGCCAGCAGCCGAGGAGGGAGTTCCTACAATGAGCAGTTCTTC. The genes are TRBV7-9 and TRBJ2-1; a weak D match, TRBD2 (6 bases). The ends were cut back, 5 bases at V and 1 base at J, with 12 bases in the middle. CDR3 length: 15 residues. Germline V CDR1 and CDR2: SEHNR, FQNEAQ (reference sequence).

The chain couples TRBV4-3 to TRBJ2-1; 12 nucleotides agree with TRBD2. V shed 1 base, J shed 9 bases, and the junction held 7 bases outside the gene matches. The CDR3 contains 16 residues. Germline V gene data show CDR1 as LGHNA and CDR2 as YSLEER. This CDR3 reads CASSQGLAGAWSEQFF. Here the CDR3 DNA reads TGCGCCAGCAGCCAAGGACTAGCGGGAGCGTGGAGTGAGCAGTTCTTC.

J is TRBJ2-5 and V is TRBV2, with 10 positions matching TRBD2. The CDR3 totals 15 residues. Per germline, CDR1 SNHLY and CDR2 FYNNEI. The V gene end was trimmed by 5 bases and the J gene end by 2 bases; junction bases not matched to a gene: 5. CDR3 DNA: TGTGCCAGCAGTAGGGGACTAGCGAGACAAGAGACCCAGTACTTC. It specifies CASSRGLARQETQYF.

This clone was seen a handful of times. Other nucleotide sequences from this sample produce the same CDR3. The CDR3 DNA follows: TGTGCCAGCAGTATCAGGGGGCAGCCCCAGCATTTT. Its translation: CASSIRGQPQHF. The chain has TRBV28 and TRBJ1-5; 7 bases agree with TRBD1. The germline V gene encodes CDR1 MDHEN and CDR2 SYDVKM. The CDR3 has 12 residues. The V gene end was trimmed by 5 bases and the J gene end by 7 bases; junction bases not matched to a gene: 2.

In its sample, this clone was seen once. V and J are TRBV10-3 and TRBJ2-7, with 8 bases fitting TRBD1. The junction had 1 base not matched to a gene; V was cut back by 2 bases and J by 1 base. The CDR3 is 14 amino acids. Germline CDR1 is ENHRY and CDR2 is SYGVKD. In nucleotides, the CDR3 is TGTGCCATCAGTGAGGGGACAGGATCCTACGAGCAGTACTTC. It codes for CAISEGTGSYEQYF.

The V call is TRBV2, the J call TRBJ2-1; D possibly corresponds to TRBD2 (5 bases). The V gene lost 3 bases and the J gene lost 9 bases, with 12 bases spanning the gap. The CDR3 contains 13 residues. Looked up from germline, CDR1 is SNHLY and CDR2 is FYNNEI. CDR3 residues: CASSELARAEQFF. The DNA of the CDR3 is TGTGCCAGCAGTGAGCTAGCCCGTGCTGAGCAGTTCTTC.

This chain connects TRBV2 to TRBJ2-1, with D tentatively TRBD1 (5 bases). CDR1 is SNHLY and CDR2 is FYNNEI in the germline V gene. With 4 bases removed from V and 0 bases from J, the gap between germline ends came to 10 bases. The CDR3 loop spans 15 amino acids. This chain's CDR3 is CASSVGRASYNEQFF. The CDR3 DNA is TGTGCCAGCAGTGTCGGCAGGGCCTCCTACAATGAGCAGTTCTTC. The entire variable domain, with the rest obtained from reference TRBV2 and TRBJ2-1, is as follows: EPEVTQTPSHQVTQMGQEVILRCVPISNHLYFYWYRQILGQKVEFLVSFYNNEISEKSEIFDDQFSVERPDGSNFTLKIRSTKLEDSAMYFCASSVGRASYNEQFFGPGTRLTVL.

This clone was observed a few times. The rearrangement links TRBV30 to TRBJ2-5; 8 positions agree with TRBD1. Losses at the gene ends were 2 bases for V and 2 bases for J; bases not matched to a gene: 7. The CDR3 consists of 15 residues. Germline CDR1 is GTSNPN and CDR2 is SVGIG (reference sequence). The CDR3 DNA reads as TGTGCCTGGAGTAACGGACAGGGCCCACAAGAGACCCAGTACTTC. Residues: CAWSNGQGPQETQYF.